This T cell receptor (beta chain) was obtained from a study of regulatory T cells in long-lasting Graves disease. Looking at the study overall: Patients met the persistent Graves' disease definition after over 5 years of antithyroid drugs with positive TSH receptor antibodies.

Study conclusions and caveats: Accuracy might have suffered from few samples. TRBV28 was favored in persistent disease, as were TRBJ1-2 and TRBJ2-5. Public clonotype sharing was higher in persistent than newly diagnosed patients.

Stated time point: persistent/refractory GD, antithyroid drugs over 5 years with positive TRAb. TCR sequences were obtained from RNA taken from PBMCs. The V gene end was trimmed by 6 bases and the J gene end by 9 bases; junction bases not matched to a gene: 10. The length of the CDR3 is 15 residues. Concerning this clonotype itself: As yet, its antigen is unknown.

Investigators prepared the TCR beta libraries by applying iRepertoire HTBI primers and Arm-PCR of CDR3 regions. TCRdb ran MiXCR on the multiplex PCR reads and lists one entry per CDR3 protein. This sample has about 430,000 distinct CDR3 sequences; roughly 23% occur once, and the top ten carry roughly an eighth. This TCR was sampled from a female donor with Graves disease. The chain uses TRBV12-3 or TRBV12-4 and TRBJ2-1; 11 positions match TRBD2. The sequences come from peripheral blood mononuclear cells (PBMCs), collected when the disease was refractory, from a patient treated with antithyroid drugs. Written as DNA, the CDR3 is TGTGCCAGCAGCCTACTAGCGGGAGAAGGCAGTGAGCAGTTCTTC. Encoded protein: CASSLLAGEGSEQFF.